One and the same sample provided the 7 T cell receptor beta chains below, sequenced in a study of beta chain features in type 1 diabetes. Sequenced material consisted of expressed TCRB transcripts (all of the isolated RNA was reverse transcribed). Sequenced by immunoSEQ multiplex PCR; TCRdb stores in-frame clones only, minus some. This sample has 10,000 to 15,000 clones, with about 49% found just once. Specimen: stem cell memory CD4+ T cells from blood. All receptors derive from a man aged 18-30 years in good health.

The J gene is TRBJ2-2, the V gene TRBV7-3; D is uncertain. V gave up 6 bases and J gave up 8 bases, with 10 bases separating them. CDR3 length equals 12 residues. In germline, CDR1 is SGHTA, CDR2 FQGTGA. CDR3 DNA: TGTGCCAGCAGTCGAATAGAGGGGGAGCTGTTTTTT. Its translation: CASSRIEGELFF.

The DNA of the CDR3 is TGTGCCAGCAGCCTCGGGACAGCCCCATACGAGCAGTACTTC. This translates into CASSLGTAPYEQYF. J is TRBJ2-7 and V is TRBV7-9, with 7 bases aligning to TRBD1. With 5 bases clipped from V and 4 bases from J, the junction kept 8 bases outside the gene matches. The length of the CDR3 is 14 residues. Germline V gene sequence: CDR1 SEHNR, CDR2 FQNEAQ (reference sequence).

This clone was seen a few times. The rearrangement links TRBV4-3 to TRBJ2-7, with D possibly matching TRBD2 (5 bases). CDR1 and CDR2 (germline): LGHNA, YSLEER. The CDR3 has 20 residues. Trimming shortened V by 0 bases and J by 0 bases, and 24 bases separated the two germline ends. The CDR3 nucleotides are TGCGCCAGCAGCCAAGATTTAGGAGGAGAAAGGCCCCTTTTCTCCTACGAGCAGTACTTC. It codes for CASSQDLGGERPLFSYEQYF.

This clone was found a few times. V is TRBV14 and J is TRBJ2-6; TRBD1 is a possible D gene (5 bases). The length of the CDR3 is 13 residues. Trimming took off 7 bases at V and 3 bases at J, with 7 bases between the two ends. The germline V gene has CDR1 SGHDN and CDR2 FVKESK. The CDR3 reads CASTGFGANVLTF. CDR3 coding DNA: TGTGCCAGCACAGGGTTTGGGGCCAACGTCCTGACTTTC.

The table lists this clone with a few counts. This chain connects TRBV6-5 to TRBJ2-7; D uncertain. Trimming took 5 bases from V and 4 from J, leaving 6 bases between them. The germline CDR1 and CDR2 sequences are MNHEY and SVGAGI. CDR3 length: 11 residues. CDR3: CASSGTYEQYF. In nucleotides, the CDR3 is TGTGCCAGCAGTGGCACATACGAGCAGTACTTC.

The chain combines TRBV4-1 with TRBJ1-1, with a possible D match to TRBD1 (5 bases). The CDR3 length is 14 residues. The germline V gene encodes CDR1 MGHRA and CDR2 YSYEKL. The V end lost 2 bases, the J end lost 1 base, and 8 bases lay between the germline ends. CDR3 nucleotides: TGCGCCAGCAGCCAACACCAGGGGAACACTGAAGCTTTCTTT. This translates into CASSQHQGNTEAFF.

The sample holds a few counts of this clone. V and J are TRBV7-3 and TRBJ2-2; D might be TRBD2 (6 bases). Germline CDR1 is SGHTA and CDR2 is FQGTGA. This CDR3 region has 15 residues. The V and J ends lost 6 bases and 0 bases respectively, with 11 bases between them. The CDR3 DNA reads TGTGCCAGCAGAGAGGGCGGGGCGAACACCGGGGAGCTGTTTTTT. Encoded protein: CASREGGANTGELFF.